This T cell receptor (beta chain) was observed in a study of blood T cells in healthy people across ages (dated by TCRdb to about 2015). Concerning the study at large: In model experiments, template switching captured about one uniquely barcoded TCR beta cDNA molecule for every two T cells. The study measured age-related changes in TCR beta repertoire diversity using deep sequencing normalized with unique cDNA molecular identifiers. The donors were divided into four age groups: young (average around 17 years), middle-aged (roughly 40), aged (62) and long-lived (nearly 85). To avoid experimental bias, donors of different ages were randomly spread across the sequencing lanes. Two additional independent replicas of 1 million unique cDNA reads from the same blood draw were analyzed for two donors (one aged 18 to 29 and one aged 80 or older).

The library was built by means of 5' RACE. Sequencing took place on an Illumina HiSeq 2500. A second PCR of roughly 7 to 11 cycles was performed with a sample-barcoded 5' primer and a J-beta primer mix. A template-switch 5' adaptor carrying 12 random nucleotides introduced a unique molecular identifier onto each TCR beta cDNA molecule. At least 3 million CDR3-containing paired-end reads were obtained from each sample. All of the RNA was converted into first-strand cDNA using the Mint cDNA synthesis kit, with a TRBC-specific oligonucleotide serving as the primer. Following uracil-DNA glycosylase treatment, all cDNA underwent a first 18-cycle PCR with the universal primers M1SS and BC2_uni_R. The original methods were these. Normalization of each sample was performed by random selection of 1 million high-quality reads, each carrying a distinct molecular identifier. Instead of being binned into consensus sequences, reads that shared molecular identifiers were thrown out. MiTCR, run with a Q25 quality threshold and the strictest error-elimination algorithm, handled CDR3 identification, clonotype clustering and error correction. A nonparametric unseen species model with Euler transformation was used to estimate lower-bound total TCR beta diversity. In-frame beta chains were kept once TCRdb had trimmed the public reads at Q25 with fastp and called clones with MiXCR. One record per CDR3 amino acid sequence lists the most common genes and DNA. TCRdb's processing, not the authors', yielded these V and J calls. This sample has 1.5 million to 2 million distinct CDR3 sequences in its table, and approximately 50% of those were observed once. Less than 2.5% of the sample is held by the ten biggest clonotypes.

Here is what the overall study found, with its caveats: Bulk unsorted PBMC profiling prevented conclusive comparison of naive and antigen-experienced compartments. Because donor CMV infection status was unknown, age-related changes in expanded clonotypes were potentially confounded. Compared with the aged group, the long-lived group had more naive CD4+ T cells, fewer expanded clones and increased TCR diversity, a pattern suggesting age selection. Estimates of total diversity from one million sequenced T cells were regarded as lower bounds and underestimates. There was a strong correlation between observed TCR beta diversity and the percentage of naive T cells measured by flow cytometry. As age increased, observed TCR beta diversity per million T cells dropped in a roughly linear way, and a significant reduction was already evident by age 40.

This clonotype turned up a few times. Its target antigen remains unknown. No clone much larger than this one lies a single base away; base qualities are absent. Donors were 35 to 40 systemically healthy Caucasian individuals from Russia aged about 6 to 100 years. About 9.6 milliliters of peripheral blood were collected from each donor into EDTA-treated Vacutainer tubes. Ficoll-Paque density-gradient centrifugation was used to isolate PBMCs, with at least 6.5 million per sample. Total RNA, at least 6 micrograms per sample, was extracted from PBMCs with Trizol reagent. The percentages of naive CD45RAhigh/CD27high T cells were determined by flow cytometry on a PBMC aliquot from every donor. V loses 3 bases, J loses 7 bases, and the germline ends lie 13 bases apart. CDR1 and CDR2 are drawn from the germline V gene (reference sequence): SEHNR, FQNEAQ. The CDR3 starts with the cysteine, ends with the phenylalanine, and has 14 residues. CDR3 DNA is the only sequence kept; it has 42 bases, read in frame from the first base.

This clonotype was sampled from a woman aged 40 to 50 in good health. The chain uses TRBV7-9 and TRBJ1-5; perhaps TRBD1 is the D gene, with 6 bases matching. Sequencing was carried out using blood. This receptor carries the CDR3 CASSFQGFEQPQHF. The DNA sequence reads TGTGCCAGCAGCTTCCAGGGGTTTGAGCAGCCCCAGCATTTT.